This TCR beta chain was recorded in a study of CXCR3-negative and CXCR3-positive naive CD8 T cells. Study-level findings and limits: With surface CD5 comparable between naive subsets, TCR strength was estimated using properties derived from the TRB CDR3. CXCR3-positive naive cells had more hydrophobic TRB CDR3s than CXCR3-negative naive cells. Sequencing showed both naive subsets with comparably high diversity, and memory CD8+ cells much lower.

In preparing the TRB cDNA libraries, 5' RACE with UMI labels was used. TCRdb re-called the 5' RACE reads; every CDR3 protein appears as one record, without DNA. The sample has around 8,400 distinct CDR3 sequences. CD8+ T cell subsets were each sorted in triplicate, around 300,000 cells apiece. A CD45RO-CCR7+CD27+CD95- phenotype identified naive CD8+ T cells. This CDR3 comprises 15 residues. The germline V gene has CDR1 MNHEY and CDR2 SVGAGI. Points on this clonotype: Its antigen is as yet unknown.

The receptor's source is a human donor in good health. Some clones in this sample may be carry-over from other donors' samples. Sequenced input: naive CXCR3+ CD8+ T cells from blood. Subset specified: CD45RO-CCR7+CD27+CD95- naive CD8+ T cells expressing CXCR3 (TNR3+). V is TRBV6-5 and J is TRBJ2-7; the D call of TRBD1 rests on TCRdb alone, since no DNA is present to check it. The chain's CDR3 is CASSYDAGTDYEQYF.